One and the same sample provided the 2 T cell receptor beta chains below, sequenced in a study of regulatory T cells in long-lasting Graves disease. Through Arm-PCR of CDR3 regions and iRepertoire HTBI primers, TCR beta libraries were built. TCRdb ran MiXCR on the multiplex PCR reads and lists one entry per CDR3 protein. The sample yields some 220,000 distinct CDR3 sequences, around 20% seen once. Specified time point: newly diagnosed GD, antithyroid drugs for less than 3 months. After RNA was extracted from PBMCs, the TCR library was made from it. These records were also assigned to another study, of T cells in Graves' hyperthyroidism and ophthalmopathy.

The starting material was peripheral blood mononuclear cells (PBMCs), obtained at new diagnosis, from a patient treated with antithyroid drugs. The receptors come from a woman aged 25-40 years with Graves disease.

As to this clonotype: A far larger clone is one base from this, pointing to a likely read error. V usage is TRBV2 and J usage is TRBJ2-4, with D possibly TRBD2 on 7 matching bases. The J call is doubtful: the DNA matches TRBJ2-5 better. The CDR3 totals 15 residues. Germline V CDR1 and CDR2: SNHLY, FYNNEI. The CDR3 DNA reads TGTGCCGGCATTCTCGAGGGGGGGGCGGGAGAGACCCAGTACTTC. It specifies CAGILEGGAGETQYF.

Points on this clonotype: A much larger clone lies one base from this, so it may be a read error. The V call is TRBV12-3 or TRBV12-4, the J call TRBJ2-5; TRBD1 agrees at 7 bases. The CDR3 length is 16 residues. CDR3 nucleotide sequence: TGTGCCAGCTCGAAGTCCGGGACAGAGAGTCAAGAGACCCAGCACTTC. Protein product: CASSKSGTESQETQHF.